This TCR beta chain emerged from a study of T-cell memory formation after mild COVID-19. Study observations and caveats: While clones contracting from day 15 to 85 were balanced between CD4 and CD8, later expanders leaned CD4+. Detection of some responders pre-infection suggested pre-existing cross-reactive memory T cells participated.

There are many counts of this clonotype. Its antigen is not known. The CDR3 contains 15 residues. Germline assignment: CDR1 SNHLY and CDR2 FYNNEI. V was clipped by 5 bases and J by 4 bases; unmatched bases: 4. Using its own MiXCR run on the 5' RACE reads, TCRdb lists one record per CDR3 protein. The sample lists 150,000 or so distinct CDR3 sequences, roughly 10% occurring once. The rearrangement uses TRBV2 and TRBJ2-1, with TRBD2 matching 11 bases. The specimen sequenced was PBMCs or a T cell subset sorted from them (not recorded which). The receptor comes from a man between 18 and 29 years old who had mild COVID-19 (a few samples of this study predate the infection). Cell type and time point are not known. The CDR3 DNA reads as TGTGCCAGCAGTTCCGGGACTAGCGGATACAATGAGCAGTTCTTC. Its translation is CASSSGTSGYNEQFF.